The 32 T cell receptor beta chains given below trace back to one sample, sequenced in a study of cytomegalovirus exposure and HLA in healthy donors (dated by TCRdb to the late 2010s). Library preparation employed the immunoSEQ multiplex PCR assay. For the multiplex PCR, a mixture combining 60 forward primers for TCR Vbeta segments and 13 reverse primers for TCR Jbeta segments was used. TCRdb limited this immuneACCESS table to in-frame rearrangements with V and J called. A share of clones is missing; checked studies link under half to unresolved V genes, and the rest is unexplained. The sample table on file contains 180,000 or so clones. Roughly 0.74% of the sample goes to the ten largest clones. The specimen sequenced was PBMCs. The receptors derive from a boy between 5 and 17 years old in good health and CMV-seronegative.

This chain links TRBV13 with TRBJ2-1, with 8 bases aligning to TRBD1. This CDR3 has 16 amino acids. Trimming removed 5 bases from V and 0 bases from J; junction bases left unmatched: 6. Germline V gene data show CDR1 as PRHDT and CDR2 as FYEKMQ (reference sequence). The CDR3 DNA reads TGTGCCAGCAGCCCCGGGACAGGCAGCTCCTACAATGAGCAGTTCTTC. Amino acids: CASSPGTGSSYNEQFF.

The genes are TRBV18 and TRBJ1-6, with 7 bases identical to TRBD1. The CDR3 is made up of 14 amino acids. The germline CDR1 and CDR2 sequences are KGHSH and LQKENI. Trimming removed 3 bases from V and 7 bases from J; junction bases left unmatched: 3. The chain's CDR3 is CASSPARGNSPLHF. The CDR3 nucleotides read TGTGCCAGCTCACCCGCCAGGGGGAATTCACCCCTCCACTTT.

The genes are TRBV29-1 and TRBJ2-7, with 10 positions matching TRBD1. In germline, CDR1 is SQVTM, CDR2 ANQGSEA. CDR3 length: 14 amino acids. Trimming at V came to 2 bases and at J to 3 bases, leaving 4 bases not matched to a gene. The CDR3 region is CSVESRTGGYEQYF. Here the CDR3 DNA reads TGCAGCGTTGAAAGTCGGACAGGGGGCTACGAGCAGTACTTC.

V gene TRBV5-1 combines with J gene TRBJ2-3; 9 positions match TRBD1. Germline loops: CDR1 SGHRS, CDR2 YFSETQ. J gave up 3 bases and V 7 bases, and 3 bases lay outside the gene matches. The CDR3 consists of 13 residues. The chain's CDR3 is CASGDRVTDTQYF. Written as DNA, the CDR3 is TGCGCCAGCGGGGACAGGGTGACAGATACGCAGTATTTT.

The V call is TRBV20-1, the J call TRBJ1-2; D is uncertain. Germline CDR1 and CDR2: DFQATT and SNEGSKA (reference sequence). The germline V and J ends were trimmed by 4 bases and 2 bases, with 5 bases remaining between them. CDR3 length equals 11 residues. The CDR3 loop is CSATENYGYTF. CDR3 DNA sequence: TGCAGTGCTACCGAGAACTATGGCTACACCTTC.

The rearrangement links TRBV19 to TRBJ1-1; D not resolved. This CDR3 spans 10 amino acids. CDR1 is LNHDA, CDR2 SQIVND, per germline (reference sequence). The germline V and J ends were trimmed by 9 bases and 6 bases, with 8 bases remaining between them. CDR3 in DNA: TGTGCCAGCGAGGGCGCTGAAGCTTTCTTT. Its translation is CASEGAEAFF.

J is TRBJ2-7 and V is TRBV4-1; D not certain. Trimming left V 4 bases short and J 2 bases short, with 12 bases between. The germline gives CDR1 MGHRA, CDR2 YSYEKL. The CDR3 length is 14 residues. CDR3 coding DNA: TGCGCCAGCAGCCCGTTAGTTCTTGCCTACGAGCAGTACTTC. Its translation is CASSPLVLAYEQYF.

The chain combines TRBV10-1 with TRBJ2-7; no clear D. CDR3 length: 14 residues. The germline CDR1 and CDR2 sequences are WNHNN and SYGVQD (reference sequence). With 8 bases removed from V and 3 bases from J, the gap between germline ends came to 17 bases. CDR3 sequence reads: CASLPWPELYEQYF. The CDR3 nucleotides are TGCGCCAGCTTACCCTGGCCGGAGCTCTACGAGCAGTACTTC.

The chain links TRBV28 to TRBJ2-7; 8 bases match TRBD2. The J segment lost 4 bases and the V segment lost 3 bases, leaving 8 bases of the junction unmatched. Germline V gene lookup returns CDR1 MDHEN and CDR2 SYDVKM. The CDR3 loop spans 15 amino acids. CDR3 bases: TGTGCCAGCAGTTTCCTATACCGGGGGGGTTACGAGCAGTACTTC. The encoded protein is CASSFLYRGGYEQYF. Full variable domain (outside the CDR3, taken from reference TRBV28 and TRBJ2-7): DVKVTQSSRYLVKRTGEKVFLECVQDMDHENMFWYRQDPGLGLRLIYFSYDVKMKEKGDIPEGYSVSREKKERFSLILESASTNQTSMYLCASSFLYRGGYEQYFGPGTRLTVT.

This chain connects TRBV2 to TRBJ2-3, with 9 bases matching TRBD2. CDR3 length: 16 residues. Germline V gene sequence: CDR1 SNHLY, CDR2 FYNNEI. V trimming: 5 bases; J trimming: 2 bases; junction bases outside the gene matches: 8. This CDR3 is CASSRWAGGSTDTQYF. The CDR3 DNA reads as TGTGCCAGCAGTCGCTGGGCGGGGGGGTCCACAGATACGCAGTATTTT.

V gene TRBV15 combines with J gene TRBJ1-1; the D is unclear. The ends were cut back, 0 bases at V and 3 bases at J, with 20 bases in the middle. The CDR3 covers 18 residues. Germline V gives CDR1 LNHNV, CDR2 YYDKDF (reference sequence). The chain's CDR3 is CATSRDRPQRDVDTEAFF. DNA for the CDR3: TGTGCCACCAGCAGAGATAGGCCCCAGAGGGATGTTGACACTGAAGCTTTCTTT.

This chain connects TRBV7-2 to TRBJ2-3, with 10 bases identical to TRBD2. Unmatched junction bases numbered 9, after V lost 3 bases and J lost 6 bases. CDR1 SGHTA and CDR2 FQGNSA come from the germline V gene. CDR3 length: 16 residues. The CDR3 sequence: CASSLFSSGGSDTQYF. The CDR3 DNA sequence: TGTGCCAGCAGCTTGTTCTCTAGCGGGGGTTCCGATACGCAGTATTTT.

The rearrangement joins TRBV2 to TRBJ2-1; 7 positions agree with TRBD2. V was pared by 4 bases and J by 2 bases, with 5 bases of the junction left unmatched. CDR1 SNHLY and CDR2 FYNNEI come from the germline V gene. CDR3 length equals 15 residues. This chain's CDR3 is CASSVLAETYNEQFF. CDR3 DNA: TGTGCCAGCAGTGTCCTAGCGGAAACCTACAATGAGCAGTTCTTC.

The chain has TRBV4-1 and TRBJ2-3; TRBD2 might be the D (6 bases). The V and J ends lost 1 base and 2 bases respectively, with 19 bases between them. Germline V lookup: CDR1 MGHRA, CDR2 YSYEKL. The CDR3 covers 18 residues. CDR3 in DNA: TGCGCCAGCAGCCAAGGTAGAAGGGGAGGTGGGGCCACAGATACGCAGTATTTT. This gives the protein CASSQGRRGGGATDTQYF.

The chain couples TRBV6-5 to TRBJ1-2; D is unclear. Trimming stripped 0 bases from V and 7 bases from J, with 18 bases between. The CDR3 extends over 16 amino acids. Per the germline V gene, CDR1 is MNHEY and CDR2 is SVGAGI. The CDR3 region is CASSYSIPLTLSGYTF. The DNA of the CDR3 is TGTGCCAGCAGTTACTCGATCCCCTTAACTCTGAGTGGCTACACCTTC.

This chain connects TRBV15 to TRBJ1-4, with D perhaps matching TRBD1 (5 bases). From germline, CDR1 is LNHNV and CDR2 YYDKDF (reference sequence). The V end lost 2 bases, the J end lost 11 bases, and 9 bases lay between the germline ends. This CDR3 is built from 12 residues. The CDR3 DNA reads as TGTGCCACCAGCAGACACGACAGTAAACTGTTTTTT. Translating it yields CATSRHDSKLFF.

The chain carries TRBV7-2 and TRBJ1-1; D is perhaps TRBD1 (6 bases). V was trimmed by 5 bases and J by 1 base, leaving 17 bases between them. CDR3 size: 16 residues. CDR1 and CDR2 from the germline V gene are SGHTA and FQGNSA. The CDR3: CASSPPGTSWNTEAFF. CDR3 sequence (DNA): TGTGCCAGCAGCCCGCCGGGGACATCTTGGAACACTGAAGCTTTCTTT.

The rearrangement uses TRBV7-9 and TRBJ1-3, with D possibly being TRBD1 (6 bases). Per germline, CDR1 SEHNR and CDR2 FQNEAQ (reference sequence). Trimming pared 5 bases from V and 0 bases from J, leaving 14 bases between. CDR3 size: 16 residues. The CDR3: CASSRQGLFSGNTIYF. DNA for the CDR3: TGTGCCAGCAGCCGCCAGGGGTTATTCTCTGGAAACACCATATATTTT.

The gene calls are TRBV19 and TRBJ2-2, with 7 bases lining up with TRBD1. Germline V gene data show CDR1 as LNHDA and CDR2 as SQIVND (reference sequence). The CDR3 is 14 residues long. The ends lost 6 bases at V and 8 bases at J; junction bases unmatched: 9. CDR3 residues: CASRVRQGLGELFF. The CDR3 DNA sequence: TGTGCCAGTAGAGTGAGACAGGGCTTGGGGGAGCTGTTTTTT.

V and J are TRBV6-1 and TRBJ2-3; D not resolved. Deletions cut 5 bases from V and 4 bases from J, with 13 bases between. The CDR3 covers 14 residues. Germline CDR1 MNHNS, CDR2 SASEGT. CDR3 protein: CASSSPSNPDTQYF. CDR3 nucleotides: TGTGCCAGCAGTAGCCCCTCAAATCCAGATACGCAGTATTTT.

J is TRBJ2-7 and V is TRBV6-5; maybe TRBD2 (6 bases). Germline CDR1 MNHEY, CDR2 SVGAGI. V lost 6 bases, J lost 3 bases, and 18 bases lay in between. The CDR3 has 15 amino acids. The CDR3 region has the DNA TGTGCCAGCAGACCCGTTGATGCGGGGAGCTACGAGCAGTACTTC. This encodes CASRPVDAGSYEQYF.

The chain uses TRBV14 and TRBJ1-1, with 7 bases fitting TRBD1. Germline CDR1 is SGHDN and CDR2 is FVKESK. V lost 5 bases to trimming and J lost 5 bases; unmatched junction nucleotides: 8. CDR3 size: 14 residues. In DNA form, the CDR3 reads TGTGCCAGCAGCACCGGGACAGTTTCTACTGAAGCTTTCTTT. Its protein product is CASSTGTVSTEAFF.

The J gene is TRBJ2-7, the V gene TRBV9; tentative D call: TRBD2 (6 bases). Germline V gene sequence: CDR1 SGDLS, CDR2 YYNGEE. Trimming took off 4 bases at V and 0 bases at J, with 11 bases between the two ends. This CDR3 is 14 amino acids long. CDR3 loop: CASSYTTSSYEQYF. CDR3 sequence (DNA): TGTGCCAGCAGCTACACGACTAGCTCCTACGAGCAGTACTTC.

The genes are TRBV18 and TRBJ2-2, with 13 bases identical to TRBD2. There are 16 residues in the CDR3. The V gene end was trimmed by 10 bases and the J gene end by 1 base; junction bases not matched to a gene: 6. From germline, CDR1 is KGHSH and CDR2 LQKENI. The CDR3: CATAGTSGVNTGELFF. Here the CDR3 DNA reads TGTGCCACCGCCGGGACTAGCGGGGTGAACACCGGGGAGCTGTTTTTT.

J is TRBJ1-1 and V is TRBV29-1; D is undetermined. The CDR3 contains 12 residues. V lost 5 bases, J lost 7 bases, and 14 bases lay in between. Germline CDR1 SQVTM, CDR2 ANQGSEA. CDR3 sequence: CSVITESGEAFF. As DNA, the CDR3 is TGCAGCGTTATAACAGAGTCCGGTGAAGCTTTCTTT. The full variable domain, rest sourced from reference TRBV29-1 and TRBJ1-1, is SAVISQKPSRDICQRGTSLTIQCQVDSQVTMMFWYRQQPGQSLTLIATANQGSEATYESGFVIDKFPISRPNLTFSTLTVSNMSPEDSSIYLCSVITESGEAFFGQGTRLTVV.

For this clone: Compared with germline, one end of the junction differs, possibly owing to a read error. J is TRBJ1-1 and V is TRBV19; D is undetermined. This CDR3 is 11 amino acids long. Looked up from germline, CDR1 is LNHDA and CDR2 is SQIVND (reference sequence). Here the CDR3 reads CASSMGPQIQF. As DNA, the CDR3 is TGTGCCAGTAGTATGGGTCCCCAAATACAGTTT.

The rearrangement uses TRBV11-2 and TRBJ2-4; 9 bases map to TRBD1. The CDR3 has 18 amino acids. Germline loops: CDR1 SGHAT, CDR2 FQNNGV. The V gene end was trimmed by 6 bases and the J gene end by 0 bases; junction bases not matched to a gene: 12. The CDR3 nucleotides read TGTGCCAGCAGTTTGGGACAGGGAGGGGAGCTAGCCAAAAACATTCAGTACTTC. Translating gives CASSLGQGGELAKNIQYF.

The V call is TRBV19, the J call TRBJ2-1; TRBD1 agrees at 7 bases. Germline CDR1 reads LNHDA; CDR2 reads SQIVND (reference sequence). The trim removed 6 bases at V and 5 bases at J, leaving 10 bases unmatched. The CDR3 runs to 15 residues. CDR3 residues: CASSIQGWGNNEQFF. The CDR3 nucleotides read TGTGCCAGTAGCATACAGGGGTGGGGGAACAATGAGCAGTTCTTC.

J is TRBJ1-2 and V is TRBV2, with D perhaps matching TRBD1 (5 bases). The CDR3 runs to 13 residues. V was trimmed by 7 bases and J by 8 bases, leaving 17 bases between them. Germline-derived CDR1 and CDR2 are SNHLY and FYNNEI. CDR3 sequence reads: CASKEFGGDGYTF. The DNA for the CDR3 is TGTGCCAGCAAAGAATTTGGGGGGGACGGCTACACCTTC.

The chain recombines TRBV5-1 with TRBJ2-7; possible D gene TRBD1, 6 bases. The germline V gene encodes CDR1 SGHRS and CDR2 YFSETQ. V lost 4 bases, J lost 2 bases, and 10 bases lay in between. The CDR3 is made up of 13 amino acids. The CDR3 DNA reads as TGCGCCAGCAGCAACGGACAGACCTACGAGCAGTACTTC. Protein: CASSNGQTYEQYF. The variable domain in full, completed from reference TRBV5-1 and TRBJ2-7, reads KAGVTQTPRYLIKTRGQQVTLSCSPISGHRSVSWYQQTPGQGLQFLFEYFSETQRNKGNFPGRFSGRQFSNSRSEMNVSTLELGDSALYLCASSNGQTYEQYFGPGTRLTVT.

The V call is TRBV7-2, the J call TRBJ2-5, with D possibly TRBD1 on 6 matching bases. The CDR3 spans 17 residues. Germline V CDR1 and CDR2: SGHTA, FQGNSA. The V and J ends lost 0 bases and 5 bases respectively, with 19 bases between them. The CDR3 spells CASSLALAGLGGETQYF. The CDR3 nucleotides read TGTGCCAGCAGCTTAGCGCTTGCGGGCCTAGGGGGTGAGACCCAGTACTTC.

The chain has TRBV6-6 and TRBJ1-2; 7 bases are shared with TRBD1. The germline gives CDR1 MNHNY, CDR2 SVGAGI (reference sequence). This CDR3 comprises 13 residues. The V and J ends lost 4 bases and 3 bases, in that order; junction bases with no gene match: 2. Written as DNA, the CDR3 is TGTGCCAGCAGTTCTCAGGGGGACTATGGCTACACCTTC. It encodes CASSSQGDYGYTF.